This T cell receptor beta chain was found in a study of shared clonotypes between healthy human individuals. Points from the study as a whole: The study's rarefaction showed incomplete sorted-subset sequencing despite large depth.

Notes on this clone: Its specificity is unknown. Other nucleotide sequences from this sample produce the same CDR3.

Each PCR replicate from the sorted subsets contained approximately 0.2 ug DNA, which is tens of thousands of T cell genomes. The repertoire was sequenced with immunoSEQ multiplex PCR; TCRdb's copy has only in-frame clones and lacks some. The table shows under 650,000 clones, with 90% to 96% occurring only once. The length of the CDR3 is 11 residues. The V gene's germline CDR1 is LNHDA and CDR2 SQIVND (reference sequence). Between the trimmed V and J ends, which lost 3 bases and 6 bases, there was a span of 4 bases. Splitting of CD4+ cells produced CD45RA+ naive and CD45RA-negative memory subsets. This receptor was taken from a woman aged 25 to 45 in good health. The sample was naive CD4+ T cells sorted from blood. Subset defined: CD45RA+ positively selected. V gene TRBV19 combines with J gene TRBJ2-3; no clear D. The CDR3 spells CASSIGDTQYF. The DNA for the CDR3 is TGTGCCAGTAGTATTGGGGATACGCAGTATTTT.